This T cell receptor (beta chain) was obtained from a study of T cell repertoires in cytomegalovirus infection. Study information: A matching HLA type, together with CMV infection, was signaled by public TCR beta signatures. General study results and limits: Summed frequency of public TCR beta families distinguished CMV carriers with the relevant HLA. It was HLA-C-restricted CMV-specific TCR beta clonotypes that dominated the response ex vivo.

The CDR3 is 14 residues long. Germline CDR1 and CDR2: SGHVT and SQSDAQ. One entry per CDR3 protein results from TCRdb running MiXCR on the reads. In the table there are around 250,000 distinct CDR3 sequences, over 15% of which are singletons. With regard to this clonotype: Its matching antigen is unknown. A read error may explain this, as a much larger clone is one base away.

The TCR sequence derives from a human donor in good health (CMV status not recorded). Some clones in this sample may be carry-over from other donors' samples. V and J are TRBV7-4 and TRBJ2-7; D ambiguous. Sequencing was performed on CD8+ T cells from PBMCs. CDR3 amino acids: CASSLEVEAYEPYF. Written as DNA, the CDR3 is TGTGCCAGCAGCTTAGAGGTAGAAGCCTACGAGCCGTACTTC.